Listed here are 29 T cell receptor beta chains from one sample, sequenced in a study of blood T cell repertoires in COVID-19. Data came from immunoSEQ multiplex PCR; TCRdb stores just in-frame clones and leaves some out. The sample lists fewer than 95,000 clones, 86% occurring once. The sample consisted of peripheral blood. These receptors originate from a man in his fifties or sixties with active or convalescent COVID-19.

The chain uses TRBV28 and TRBJ1-5; D call uncertain. This CDR3 contains 17 residues. V gave up 4 bases and J gave up 3 bases, with 19 bases separating them. Germline CDR1 MDHEN, CDR2 SYDVKM. The chain's CDR3 is CASSYPAAPPYNQPQHF. As DNA, the CDR3 is TGTGCCAGCAGTTACCCCGCGGCCCCCCCCTACAATCAGCCCCAGCATTTT.

This chain joins TRBV30 and TRBJ1-5; the D gene is possibly TRBD1 (6 bases). This CDR3 region has 13 residues. Trimming cost V 1 base and J 3 bases, with 7 bases left between them. The V gene's germline CDR1 is GTSNPN and CDR2 SVGIG (reference sequence). The CDR3 nucleotides are TGTGCCTGGAGTGCAGGGGCCAATCAGCCCCAGCATTTT. Translating it yields CAWSAGANQPQHF.

The chain links TRBV19 to TRBJ1-5, with 9 bases that match TRBD1. V shed 4 bases, J shed 7 bases, and the junction held 5 bases outside the gene matches. This CDR3 contains 14 residues. Germline lookup yields CDR1 LNHDA and CDR2 SQIVND (reference sequence). CDR3 in amino acids: CASSRGQGRQPQHF. The CDR3 nucleotides read TGTGCCAGTAGTAGAGGACAGGGGAGGCAGCCCCAGCATTTT.

The chain links TRBV5-5 to TRBJ1-6; D is undetermined. The V and J ends lost 0 bases and 8 bases respectively, with 6 bases between them. Germline V gene data show CDR1 as SGHKS and CDR2 as YYEKEE (reference sequence). The CDR3 has 13 residues. CDR3 in DNA: TGTGCCAGCAGCTTGGAACTTTATTCACCCCTCCACTTT. Residues: CASSLELYSPLHF.

This clone was recorded many times. V and J are TRBV2 and TRBJ1-2, with 8 bases aligning to TRBD1. This CDR3 spans 14 amino acids. Germline values: CDR1 SNHLY, CDR2 FYNNEI. The ends lost 1 base at V and 2 bases at J; junction bases unmatched: 0. The DNA of the CDR3 is TGTGCCAGCAGTGAAGACAGGGGGAACTATGGCTACACCTTC. It codes for CASSEDRGNYGYTF.

In this sample, this clone turned up a few times. The chain couples TRBV14 to TRBJ2-7; TRBD1 might be the D (5 bases). Between the trimmed V and J ends, which lost 6 bases and 0 bases, there was a span of 12 bases. CDR1 and CDR2 from the germline V gene are SGHDN and FVKESK. CDR3 length: 14 amino acids. The CDR3 here is CASSRQISSYEQYF. In DNA form, the CDR3 reads TGTGCCAGCAGTCGACAGATAAGCTCCTACGAGCAGTACTTC.

The chain has TRBV5-1 and TRBJ1-1; D uncertain. This CDR3 is 16 amino acids long. CDR1 and CDR2 from the germline V gene are SGHRS and YFSETQ. The V and J ends lost 1 base and 0 bases respectively, with 13 bases between them. The CDR3 coding sequence is TGCGCCAGCAGCTTGAATGCCGGCGGATTGAACACTGAAGCTTTCTTT. Amino acids: CASSLNAGGLNTEAFF. Drawing the rest from reference TRBV5-1 and TRBJ1-1, the complete variable domain is KAGVTQTPRYLIKTRGQQVTLSCSPISGHRSVSWYQQTPGQGLQFLFEYFSETQRNKGNFPGRFSGRQFSNSRSEMNVSTLELGDSALYLCASSLNAGGLNTEAFFGQGTRLTVV.

The genes are TRBV28 and TRBJ1-2; 10 nucleotides match TRBD1. V shed 10 bases and J 5 bases; nucleotides not matched to a gene: 7. The CDR3 is 13 residues long. Germline CDR1 and CDR2: MDHEN and SYDVKM. The CDR3 reads CAIRDRGWYGYTF. The CDR3 DNA sequence: TGTGCCATCCGGGACAGGGGTTGGTATGGCTACACCTTC.

The chain couples TRBV29-1 to TRBJ1-3, with D hard to call. Germline CDR1 SQVTM, CDR2 ANQGSEA. The CDR3 contains 14 residues. V lost 7 bases to trimming and J lost 0 bases, with 13 bases between them. CDR3 protein: CSAVNGDSGNTIYF. CDR3 DNA sequence: TGCAGCGCCGTGAACGGGGACTCTGGAAACACCATATATTTT.

In this sample, this clone turned up once. The chain joins TRBV6-2 or TRBV6-3 to TRBJ2-5; D gene uncertain. The CDR3 covers 11 residues. Germline V CDR1 and CDR2: MNHEY, SVGEGT. The V end lost 6 bases, the J end lost 4 bases, and 6 bases lay between the germline ends. CDR3 DNA: TGTGCCAGCAGCCCCTCAGAGACCCAGTACTTC. It encodes CASSPSETQYF.

The chain recombines TRBV7-2 with TRBJ2-5; TRBD1 matches 8 bases. Germline-derived CDR1 and CDR2 are SGHTA and FQGNSA. There are 15 residues in the CDR3. V shed 5 bases, J shed 2 bases, and the junction held 7 bases outside the gene matches. This CDR3 reads CASSQQGGGQETQYF. The CDR3 DNA sequence: TGTGCCAGCAGCCAACAGGGGGGAGGTCAAGAGACCCAGTACTTC.

J is TRBJ1-6 and V is TRBV28; the match to TRBD1 covers 9 bases. Unmatched junction bases numbered 4, after V lost 3 bases and J lost 7 bases. The CDR3 spans 15 residues. The germline V gene has CDR1 MDHEN and CDR2 SYDVKM. CDR3 sequence (DNA): TGTGCCAGCAGTTTCGGACAGGGGATCAATTCACCCCTCCACTTT. Translation: CASSFGQGINSPLHF.

The chain employs TRBV10-2 and TRBJ2-4; D gene ambiguous. V gave up 5 bases and J gave up 7 bases, with 9 bases separating them. CDR1 and CDR2 (germline): WSHSY, SAAADI. This CDR3 contains 12 residues. The CDR3 nucleotides read TGCGCCAGCAGTTCGCTCGGGAACATTCAGTACTTC. It codes for CASSSLGNIQYF.

The rearrangement joins TRBV29-1 to TRBJ1-2; 8 bases match TRBD1. The CDR3 extends over 13 amino acids. J gave up 4 bases and V 5 bases, and 6 bases lay outside the gene matches. Germline loops: CDR1 SQVTM, CDR2 ANQGSEA. CDR3 residues: CSVMRTGLYGYTF. DNA for the CDR3: TGCAGCGTTATGAGGACAGGGCTCTATGGCTACACCTTC.

The rearrangement links TRBV6-6 to TRBJ2-2, with a possible D match to TRBD2 (5 bases). The CDR3 is 12 residues long. V lost 9 bases and J lost 4, with 9 bases in between. Germline V CDR1 and CDR2: MNHNY, SVGAGI (reference sequence). The CDR3 here is CASRSGTGELFF. The DNA for the CDR3 is TGTGCCAGTAGAAGCGGCACCGGGGAGCTGTTTTTT.

The chain links TRBV12-5 to TRBJ1-3; TRBD1 might be the D (6 bases). This CDR3 comprises 15 residues. V dropped 3 bases and J dropped 0 bases, with 9 bases sitting between them. Germline V CDR1 and CDR2: LGHNT, FRNRAP. CDR3 DNA: TGTGCTAGTGGTTTTGGGGACACCTCTGGAAACACCATATATTTT. The encoded protein is CASGFGDTSGNTIYF.

The chain carries TRBV6-6 and TRBJ2-1; TRBD1 matches at 8 bases. V lost 7 bases and J lost 5; bases outside the gene matches: 10. Germline assignment: CDR1 MNHNY and CDR2 SVGAGI (reference sequence). The CDR3 sequence is 15 residues long. The CDR3 loop reads CASKHPGGRNNEQFF. CDR3 nucleotide sequence: TGTGCCAGCAAGCATCCAGGGGGCCGGAACAATGAGCAGTTCTTC.

The V and J genes are TRBV11-3 and TRBJ2-3, with 8 bases that match TRBD2. This CDR3 has 18 residues. The V gene's germline CDR1 is SGHNT and CDR2 YENEEA. Trimming took 3 bases from V and 1 from J; bases not matched to a gene: 12. The CDR3 sequence is CASSFSGAPPGRTDTQYF. CDR3 DNA sequence: TGTGCCAGCAGCTTTAGCGGGGCCCCCCCAGGTCGCACAGATACGCAGTATTTT.

The genes are TRBV7-2 and TRBJ1-5, with D possibly matching TRBD1 (6 bases). CDR3 size: 15 residues. Trimming removed 0 bases from V and 3 bases from J, with 9 bases in between. The germline CDR1 and CDR2 sequences are SGHTA and FQGNSA. CDR3: CASSLAGGPNQPQHF. CDR3 in DNA: TGTGCCAGCAGCTTAGCGGGGGGGCCCAATCAGCCCCAGCATTTT.

V gene TRBV3-1 (or the pseudogene TRBV3-2) combines with J gene TRBJ1-1; tentatively, D is TRBD1 (6 bases). Germline V CDR1 and CDR2: LGHDT, YNNKEL (reference sequence). The CDR3 has 15 amino acids. Trimming left V 3 bases short and J 3 bases short, with 14 bases between. The CDR3 nucleotides read TGTGCCAGCAGCCATTCAGGGGCGCGTGACACTGAAGCTTTCTTT. Translated: CASSHSGARDTEAFF.

This clone has a handful of counts. The chain is built from TRBV25-1 and TRBJ2-1, with 12 positions matching TRBD2. Trimming took 4 bases from V and 8 from J; bases not matched to a gene: 0. The CDR3 has 13 residues. CDR1 and CDR2 from the germline V gene are MGHDK and SYGVNS. The CDR3 loop reads CASSGLAGDEQFF. Here the CDR3 DNA reads TGTGCCAGCAGTGGACTAGCGGGGGATGAGCAGTTCTTC.

The V call is TRBV7-2, the J call TRBJ2-3; TRBD2 is a possible D gene (7 bases). Trimming removed 1 base from V and 1 base from J, with 9 bases in between. CDR1 and CDR2 from the germline V gene are SGHTA and FQGNSA. The CDR3 contains 15 residues. The CDR3 DNA reads TGTGCCAGCAGCTTAGGAGGGGGGGGCACAGATACGCAGTATTTT. Protein: CASSLGGGGTDTQYF.

The chain's CDR3 is CASSTRVTPYTF. CDR3 bases: TGTGCCAGCAGCACCCGGGTCACACCCTACACCTTC. This rearrangement joins TRBV7-8 to TRBJ1-2, with no clear D. Between the trimmed V and J ends, which lost 5 bases and 10 bases, there was a span of 14 bases. Germline assignment: CDR1 SGHVS and CDR2 FQNEAQ. CDR3 length: 12 amino acids.

The table lists this clone with a count of one. The J gene is TRBJ2-5, the V gene TRBV12-3 or TRBV12-4; 7 nucleotides agree with TRBD1. This CDR3 comprises 13 residues. V gave up 4 bases and J gave up 3 bases; unmatched junction bases: 2. As DNA, the CDR3 is TGTGCCAGCAGTTCGGGACAGAAAGAGACCCAGTACTTC. Translating gives CASSSGQKETQYF.

This clone has only a few counts. The chain employs TRBV5-4 and TRBJ2-7; maybe TRBD1 (5 bases). The CDR3 contains 15 residues. The V end was cut by 4 bases, the J end by 7 bases, with 21 bases between. Germline values: CDR1 SGHNT, CDR2 YYREEE (reference sequence). The CDR3 region is CASSILGLSGAEQYF. CDR3 nucleotides: TGTGCCAGCAGCATACTGGGGTTATCTGGGGCGGAGCAGTACTTC.

This clone was recorded once. CDR3 in amino acids: CASSLVGTVPQGTDTQYF. The CDR3 nucleotides are TGCGCCAGCAGCTTGGTAGGGACAGTTCCACAGGGTACAGATACGCAGTATTTT. This chain links TRBV5-1 with TRBJ2-3; 7 bases are shared with TRBD1. V lost 0 bases and J lost 3; bases outside the gene matches: 13. The CDR3 loop spans 18 amino acids. Germline V CDR1 and CDR2: SGHRS, YFSETQ.

This chain connects TRBV5-1 to TRBJ1-2; 7 bases line up with TRBD1. V lost 1 base to trimming and J lost 8 bases; unmatched junction nucleotides: 2. The CDR3 consists of 12 residues. CDR1 and CDR2 (germline): SGHRS, YFSETQ. The CDR3 loop is CASSLQGEGYTF. In nucleotides, the CDR3 is TGCGCCAGCAGCTTGCAGGGGGAAGGCTACACCTTC.

The CDR3 coding sequence is TGCGCCAGCAGTGACAGGGACATTCAGTACTTC. Translated, it gives CASSDRDIQYF. This rearrangement joins TRBV10-2 to TRBJ2-4, with D possibly matching TRBD1 (5 bases). The CDR3 covers 11 residues. V shed 3 bases and J shed 8 bases, with 5 bases lying between them. Germline CDR1 WSHSY, CDR2 SAAADI.

This clone was counted once. The chain joins TRBV2 to TRBJ1-3; 7 nucleotides agree with TRBD1. The CDR3 extends over 15 amino acids. Germline CDR1 SNHLY, CDR2 FYNNEI. V lost 2 bases, J lost 0 bases, and 1 base stayed unmatched. The DNA for the CDR3 is TGTGCCAGCAGTGAACAGGGGGGCTCTGGAAACACCATATATTTT. As protein: CASSEQGGSGNTIYF. The whole variable domain, remainder taken from reference TRBV2 and TRBJ1-3, is EPEVTQTPSHQVTQMGQEVILRCVPISNHLYFYWYRQILGQKVEFLVSFYNNEISEKSEIFDDQFSVERPDGSNFTLKIRSTKLEDSAMYFCASSEQGGSGNTIYFGEGSWLTVV.